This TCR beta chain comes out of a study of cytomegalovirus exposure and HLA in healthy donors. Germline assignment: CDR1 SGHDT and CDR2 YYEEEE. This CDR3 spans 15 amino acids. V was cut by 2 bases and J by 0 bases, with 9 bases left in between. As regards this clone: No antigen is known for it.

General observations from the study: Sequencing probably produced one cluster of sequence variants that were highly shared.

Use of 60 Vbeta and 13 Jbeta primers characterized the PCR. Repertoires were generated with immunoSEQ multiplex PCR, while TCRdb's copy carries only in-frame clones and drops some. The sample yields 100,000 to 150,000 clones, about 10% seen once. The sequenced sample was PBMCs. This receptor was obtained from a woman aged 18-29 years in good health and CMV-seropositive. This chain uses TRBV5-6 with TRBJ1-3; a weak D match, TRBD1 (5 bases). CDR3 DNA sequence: TGTGCCAGCAGCTTCCCCGGGGGCTCTGGAAACACCATATATTTT. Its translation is CASSFPGGSGNTIYF.